This T cell receptor beta chain was captured by sequencing in a study of shared T cell receptors in the human thymus. Sequencing was performed with immunoSEQ multiplex PCR; in TCRdb, only in-frame clones are kept and a portion is missing. The top ten hold roughly 0.013% of the sample, which has 500,000 to 550,000 clones, approximately 80% seen once. The germline CDR1 and CDR2 sequences are MNHEY and SVGAGI. The V gene lost 5 bases and the J gene lost 1 base, with 11 bases spanning the gap. CDR3 size: 14 residues. This same sample was also taken into another study, of human thymus T cells. According to that study: Samples came from healthy Finnish infants during open corrective cardiac surgery. In corrective heart surgery, resections were taken, and these provided the thymus tissue. Both thymic and peripheral blood repertoires showed apparently biased V and J usage. Highly overlapping thymic repertoires in unrelated individuals were reported by related research.

The J gene is TRBJ1-1, the V gene TRBV6-5; weak D call: TRBD1 (6 bases). The clonotype was recovered from a boy younger than two with a congenital heart defect. Sequencing was carried out using thymocytes. CDR3 amino acids: CASSQRTANTEAFF. In DNA, the CDR3 is TGTGCCAGCAGTCAACGGACAGCGAACACTGAAGCTTTCTTT.